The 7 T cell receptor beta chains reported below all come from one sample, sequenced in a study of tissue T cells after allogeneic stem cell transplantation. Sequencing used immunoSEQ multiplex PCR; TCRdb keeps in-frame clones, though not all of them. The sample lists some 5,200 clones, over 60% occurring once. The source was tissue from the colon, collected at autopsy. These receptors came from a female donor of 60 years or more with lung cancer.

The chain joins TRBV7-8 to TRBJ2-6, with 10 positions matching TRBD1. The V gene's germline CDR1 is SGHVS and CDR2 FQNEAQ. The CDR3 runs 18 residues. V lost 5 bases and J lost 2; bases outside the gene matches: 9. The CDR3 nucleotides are TGTGCCAGCAGCGCCCGCGGGACAGGGGTAACTGGGGCCAACGTCCTGACTTTC. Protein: CASSARGTGVTGANVLTF.

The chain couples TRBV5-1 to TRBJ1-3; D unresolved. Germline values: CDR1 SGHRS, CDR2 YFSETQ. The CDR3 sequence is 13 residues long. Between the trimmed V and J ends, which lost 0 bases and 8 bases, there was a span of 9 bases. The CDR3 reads CASSLDRVDTIYF. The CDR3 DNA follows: TGCGCCAGCAGCTTGGATCGGGTGGACACCATATATTTT.

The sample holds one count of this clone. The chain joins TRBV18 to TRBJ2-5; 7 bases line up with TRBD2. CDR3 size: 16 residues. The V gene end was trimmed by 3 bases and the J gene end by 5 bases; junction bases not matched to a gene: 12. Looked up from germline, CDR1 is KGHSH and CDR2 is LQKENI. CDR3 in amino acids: CASSPLPARGGETQYF. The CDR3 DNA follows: TGTGCCAGCTCACCCCTTCCGGCCCGGGGAGGGGAGACCCAGTACTTC.

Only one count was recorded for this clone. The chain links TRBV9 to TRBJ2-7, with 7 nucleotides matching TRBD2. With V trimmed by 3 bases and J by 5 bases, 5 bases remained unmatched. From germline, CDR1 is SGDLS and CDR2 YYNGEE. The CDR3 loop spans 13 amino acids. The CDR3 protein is CASSGGSLNEQYF. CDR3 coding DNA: TGTGCCAGCAGCGGCGGGAGTTTGAACGAGCAGTACTTC.

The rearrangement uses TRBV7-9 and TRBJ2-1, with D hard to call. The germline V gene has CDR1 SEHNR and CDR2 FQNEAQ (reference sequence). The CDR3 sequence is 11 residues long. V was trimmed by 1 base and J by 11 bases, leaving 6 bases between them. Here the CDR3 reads CASSLVGQQFF. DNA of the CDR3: TGTGCCAGCAGCTTAGTAGGTCAGCAGTTCTTC.

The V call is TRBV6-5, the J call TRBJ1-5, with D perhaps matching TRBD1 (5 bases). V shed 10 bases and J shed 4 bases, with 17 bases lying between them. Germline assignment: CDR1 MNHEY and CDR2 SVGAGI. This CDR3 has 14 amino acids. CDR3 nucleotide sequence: TGTGCCACATCACGCGTGGGGGGGAATCAGCCCCAGCATTTT. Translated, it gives CATSRVGGNQPQHF.

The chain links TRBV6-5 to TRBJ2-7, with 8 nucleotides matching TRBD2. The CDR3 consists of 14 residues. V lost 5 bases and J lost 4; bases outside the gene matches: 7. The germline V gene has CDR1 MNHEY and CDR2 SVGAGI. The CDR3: CASSREGDGYEQYF. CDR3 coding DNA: TGTGCCAGCAGTCGGGAGGGAGACGGTTACGAGCAGTACTTC.